The 6 T cell receptor beta chains given below trace back to one sample, sequenced in a study of CD8 T cells in Susac syndrome. RNA, at about 0.45 to 1 ug, was reverse transcribed with random hexamers. Using its own MiXCR run on the immunoSEQ multiplex PCR reads, TCRdb lists one record per CDR3 protein. The sample lists tens of thousands of distinct CDR3 sequences, approximately 94% occurring once. The source material was CD8+ T cells from PBMCs. Source of these receptors: a human donor in good health.

The CDR3 is CASSQDEGVARSSYEQYF. CDR3 sequence (DNA): TGTGCCAGCAGCCAAGATGAAGGAGTAGCGAGAAGCTCCTACGAGCAGTACTTC. V is TRBV3-1 and J is TRBJ2-7, with D maybe TRBD2 (5 bases). The CDR3 sequence is 18 residues long. V lost 0 bases and J 0 bases, leaving 18 bases between the germline ends. Looked up from germline, CDR1 is LGHDT and CDR2 is YNNKEL (reference sequence).

The chain carries TRBV6-5 and TRBJ2-7; D unclear. Trimming took off 4 bases at V and 0 bases at J, with 13 bases between the two ends. Germline V gene sequence: CDR1 MNHEY, CDR2 SVGAGI. The CDR3 is 15 amino acids. For the CDR3, the DNA is TGTGCCAGCAGTTCCTTAGTGGGGATCTCCTACGAGCAGTACTTC. Its protein is CASSSLVGISYEQYF.

The CDR3 DNA is TGTGCCTGGAGTGTATTCGGTCACAATGAGCAGTTCTTC. It yields the protein CAWSVFGHNEQFF. The chain is built from TRBV30 and TRBJ2-1; D gene unclear. Trimming removed 0 bases from V and 5 bases from J, with 8 bases in between. Germline lookup yields CDR1 GTSNPN and CDR2 SVGIG (reference sequence). The length of the CDR3 is 13 residues.

This clonotype was seen only once. The chain couples TRBV7-9 to TRBJ2-2; no clear D gene. This CDR3 is built from 15 residues. Germline V gene lookup returns CDR1 SEHNR and CDR2 FQNEAQ (reference sequence). Trimming stripped 5 bases from V and 0 bases from J, with 10 bases between. The CDR3 region is CASSPSAANTGELFF. CDR3 nucleotides: TGTGCCAGCAGCCCCAGCGCAGCGAACACCGGGGAGCTGTTTTTT.

The chain couples TRBV7-9 to TRBJ2-7, with D unclear. V lost 5 bases and J lost 0, with 8 bases in between. Per germline, CDR1 SEHNR and CDR2 FQNEAQ (reference sequence). The CDR3 contains 13 residues. The DNA for the CDR3 is TGTGCCAGCAGCAACGGTCCCTCCTACGAGCAGTACTTC. Translating gives CASSNGPSYEQYF.

The chain employs TRBV12-3 or TRBV12-4 and TRBJ2-1; perhaps D is TRBD1 or TRBD2 (5 bases each). With 6 bases removed from V and 8 bases from J, the gap between germline ends came to 11 bases. The CDR3 is made up of 12 amino acids. This CDR3 is CASSSQGDEQFF. CDR3 sequence (DNA): TGTGCCAGCAGCTCCCAGGGAGATGAGCAGTTCTTC.